The entry below gives a single T cell receptor beta chain sequence along with its context. The antigen is undetermined. The CDR3 is 12 amino acids. V shed 7 bases and J shed 6 bases, with 12 bases lying between them. Germline CDR1 reads SEHNR; CDR2 reads FQNEAQ (reference sequence). This specimen belongs to a study of vaccination and CD4 T cells after COVID-19. Study-wide context: The makeup of the convalescents was six males and four females, two of them Hispanic. Study results and limitations: Relatively small numbers of convalescent patients were studied, with no early post-infection timepoints included.

The treatment denotes: approximately 11-day PBMC culture with coronavirus spike peptide pools or control peptides (ViraFEST assay). First, ViraFEST expanded antigen-specific T cells with peptide pools, and next it sequenced the TCRs. The Oncomine TCR Beta short-read assay sequenced DNA from cultured CD4+ T cells. Genomic DNA was drawn out of CD4+ T cells grown in culture. MiXCR was run by TCRdb on the PCR reads, yielding one entry per CDR3 protein. Counted here are roughly 24,000 distinct CDR3 sequences, less than 50% occurring once; the ten biggest clones make up approximately 10%. V is TRBV7-9 and J is TRBJ1-2, with D possibly being TRBD1 (5 bases). The TCR comes from a human donor who had recovered from COVID-19. The source material was CD4+ T cells from blood, cultured in vitro. The CDR3 DNA reads TGTGCCAGCACCCCTCAGGGAGATGGCTACACCTTC. This encodes CASTPQGDGYTF. The full variable domain, with the rest looked up from reference TRBV7-9 and TRBJ1-2, is DTGVSQNPRHKITKRGQNVTFRCDPISEHNRLYWYRQTLGQGPEFLTYFQNEAQLEKSRLLSDRFSAERPKGSFSTLEIQRTEQGDSAMYLCASTPQGDGYTFGSGTRLTVV.